This passage covers 8 T cell receptor beta chains from one sample sequenced in a study of identical twins (dated by TCRdb to the mid-2010s). Libraries were prepared through 5' RACE. TCRdb lists the instrument as Illumina HiSeq 2000. Using fastp trimming at Q25 and MiXCR clonotype assembly, TCRdb reanalyzed the public sequencing data and kept in-frame beta chains. Rows with one shared CDR3 protein collapse into an entry with the most common genes and DNA. The sample records some 760,000 distinct CDR3 sequences, over 15% of which are singletons. Jointly, the top ten make up roughly 14% of the sample. These data are also associated with another study on T cells expressing NK-cell markers.

What was sequenced was PBMCs. The source of these receptors is a woman aged 18-29 years in good health.

The chain couples TRBV10-3 to TRBJ1-1; no clear D. From germline, CDR1 is ENHRY and CDR2 SYGVKD. This CDR3 spans 13 amino acids. The ends were cut back, 7 bases at V and 1 base at J, with 10 bases in the middle. CDR3 nucleotide sequence: TGTGCCATCAAGGTGACGGCGAACACTGAAGCTTTCTTT. The encoded protein is CAIKVTANTEAFF.

This clonotype was counted between two and nine times. The chain combines TRBV20-1 with TRBJ2-5, with TRBD2 matching over 10 bases. Germline CDR1 and CDR2: DFQATT and SNEGSKA (reference sequence). Unmatched junction bases numbered 21, after V lost 1 base and J lost 1 base. The CDR3 covers 21 residues. CDR3 amino acids: CSARGLRLAGPSDRSQETQYF. The DNA for the CDR3 is TGCAGTGCTAGAGGACTGAGACTAGCGGGCCCGAGCGACCGTTCCCAAGAGACCCAGTACTTC.

This clonotype has a count of ten or more. V usage is TRBV20-1 and J usage is TRBJ1-5, with 7 bases aligning to TRBD1. Germline loops: CDR1 DFQATT, CDR2 SNEGSKA (reference sequence). The CDR3 has 15 residues. The J segment lost 2 bases and the V segment lost 6 bases, leaving 10 bases of the junction unmatched. CDR3 bases: TGCAGTGCCGAGACAGGGTCGGTGGGCAATCAGCCCCAGCATTTT. As protein: CSAETGSVGNQPQHF.

This clonotype was recorded at least ten times. This sequence joins TRBV9 and TRBJ2-1; D gene unclear. The CDR3 spans 15 residues. V was trimmed by 0 bases and J by 5 bases, leaving 12 bases between them. Germline values: CDR1 SGDLS, CDR2 YYNGEE. The CDR3 is CASSVGFRSDNEQFF. CDR3 sequence (DNA): TGTGCCAGCAGCGTAGGGTTCCGGTCTGACAATGAGCAGTTCTTC.

The chain carries TRBV27 and TRBJ2-6; the D is unclear. Between the trimmed V and J ends, which lost 2 bases and 0 bases, there was a span of 11 bases. Germline V gene sequence: CDR1 MNHEY, CDR2 SMNVEV (reference sequence). CDR3 length equals 17 residues. CDR3 in amino acids: CASSLGVQTSGANVLTF. The DNA of the CDR3 is TGTGCCAGCAGTTTAGGGGTCCAGACCTCTGGGGCCAACGTCCTGACTTTC.

V gene TRBV9 combines with J gene TRBJ1-2; tentatively, D is TRBD1 (5 bases). The germline gives CDR1 SGDLS, CDR2 YYNGEE. V gave up 3 bases and J gave up 1 base, with 19 bases separating them. This CDR3 spans 17 amino acids. CDR3: CASSARGVGWGNYGYTF. The CDR3 bases are TGTGCCAGCAGCGCAAGAGGGGTAGGGTGGGGTAACTATGGCTACACCTTC.

The rearrangement uses TRBV3-1 and TRBJ2-5; 11 positions agree with TRBD2. There are 16 residues in the CDR3. The germline CDR1 and CDR2 sequences are LGHDT and YNNKEL (reference sequence). Trimming cost V 3 bases and J 5 bases; bases outside gene matches: 8. The CDR3: CASSHTTSGSFETQYF. CDR3 nucleotide sequence: TGTGCCAGCAGCCATACTACTAGCGGGAGTTTTGAGACCCAGTACTTC.

V usage is TRBV7-2 and J usage is TRBJ2-7, with 7 bases lining up with TRBD1. The CDR3 consists of 14 residues. CDR1 is SGHTA and CDR2 is FQGNSA in the germline V gene. V lost 5 bases and J lost 0; bases outside the gene matches: 4. The CDR3 sequence: CASSVDRHSYEQYF. For the CDR3, the DNA is TGTGCCAGCAGCGTGGACAGGCACTCCTACGAGCAGTACTTC. Full variable domain (outside the CDR3, taken from reference TRBV7-2 and TRBJ2-7): GAGVSQSPSNKVTEKGKDVELRCDPISGHTALYWYRQSLGQGLEFLIYFQGNSAPDKSGLPSDRFSAERTGGSVSTLTIQRTQQEDSAVYLCASSVDRHSYEQYFGPGTRLTVT.